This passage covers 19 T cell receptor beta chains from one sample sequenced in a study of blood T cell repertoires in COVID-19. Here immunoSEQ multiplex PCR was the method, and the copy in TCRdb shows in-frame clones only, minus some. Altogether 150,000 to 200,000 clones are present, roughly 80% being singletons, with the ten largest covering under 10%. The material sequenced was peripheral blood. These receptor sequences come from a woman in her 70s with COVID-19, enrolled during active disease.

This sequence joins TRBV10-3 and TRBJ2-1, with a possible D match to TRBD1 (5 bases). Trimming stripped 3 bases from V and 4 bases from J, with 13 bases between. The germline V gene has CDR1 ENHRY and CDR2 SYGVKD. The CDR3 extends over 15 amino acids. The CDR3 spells CAISERQGEYNEQFF. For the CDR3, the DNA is TGTGCCATCAGTGAAAGGCAGGGTGAATACAATGAGCAGTTCTTC.

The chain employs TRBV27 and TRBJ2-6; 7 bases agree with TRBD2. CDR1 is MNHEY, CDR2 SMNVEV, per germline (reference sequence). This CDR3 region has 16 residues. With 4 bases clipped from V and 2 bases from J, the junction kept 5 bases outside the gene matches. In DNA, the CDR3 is TGTGCCAGCAGTTGGGCGGGAGAGGCTGGGGCCAACGTCCTGACTTTC. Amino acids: CASSWAGEAGANVLTF.

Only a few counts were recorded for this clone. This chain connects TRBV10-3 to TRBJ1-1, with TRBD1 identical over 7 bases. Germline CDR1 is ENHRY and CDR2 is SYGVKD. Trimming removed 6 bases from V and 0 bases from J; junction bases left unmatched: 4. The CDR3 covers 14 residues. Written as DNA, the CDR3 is TGTGCCATCAGGGAGACAGGGATGAACACTGAAGCTTTCTTT. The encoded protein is CAIRETGMNTEAFF.

CDR3 amino acids: CASSPGTGGDQPQHF. CDR3 coding DNA: TGTGCCAGCTCACCGGGGACAGGGGGAGATCAGCCCCAGCATTTT. The chain recombines TRBV18 with TRBJ1-5; 11 bases fit TRBD1. This CDR3 contains 15 residues. Germline values: CDR1 KGHSH, CDR2 LQKENI. The trim removed 3 bases at V and 5 bases at J, leaving 3 bases unmatched. Full variable domain (remainder filled in from reference TRBV18 and TRBJ1-5): NAGVMQNPRHLVRRRGQEARLRCSPMKGHSHVYWYRQLPEEGLKFMVYLQKENIIDESGMPKERFSAEFPKEGPSILRIQQVVRGDSAAYFCASSPGTGGDQPQHFGDGTRLSIL.

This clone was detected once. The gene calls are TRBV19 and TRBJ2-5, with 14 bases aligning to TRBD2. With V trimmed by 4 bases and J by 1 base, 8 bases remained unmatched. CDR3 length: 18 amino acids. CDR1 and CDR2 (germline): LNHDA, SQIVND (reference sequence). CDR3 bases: TGTGCCAGTAGTAAGGGCAAGGGGACTAGCGGGGGCCAAGAGACCCAGTACTTC. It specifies CASSKGKGTSGGQETQYF.

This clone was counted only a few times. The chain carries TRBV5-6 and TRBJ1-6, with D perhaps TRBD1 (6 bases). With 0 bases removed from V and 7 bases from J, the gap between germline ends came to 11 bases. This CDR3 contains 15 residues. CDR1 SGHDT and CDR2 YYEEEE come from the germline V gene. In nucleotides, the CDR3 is TGTGCCAGCAGCTTGGGCGCAGGGGTGAATTCACCCCTCCACTTT. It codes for CASSLGAGVNSPLHF.

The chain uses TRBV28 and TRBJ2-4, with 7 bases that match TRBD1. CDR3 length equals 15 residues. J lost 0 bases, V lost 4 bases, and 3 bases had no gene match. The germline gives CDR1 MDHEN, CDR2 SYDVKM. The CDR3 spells CASSSQGVAKNIQYF. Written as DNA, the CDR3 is TGTGCCAGCAGTTCTCAGGGGGTAGCCAAAAACATTCAGTACTTC.

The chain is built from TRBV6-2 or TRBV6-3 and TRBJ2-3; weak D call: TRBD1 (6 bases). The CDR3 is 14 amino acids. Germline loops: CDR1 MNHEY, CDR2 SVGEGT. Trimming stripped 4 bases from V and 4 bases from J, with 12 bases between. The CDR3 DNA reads TGTGCCAGCAGTTGGATTCAGGGGTCAGATACGCAGTATTTT. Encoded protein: CASSWIQGSDTQYF.

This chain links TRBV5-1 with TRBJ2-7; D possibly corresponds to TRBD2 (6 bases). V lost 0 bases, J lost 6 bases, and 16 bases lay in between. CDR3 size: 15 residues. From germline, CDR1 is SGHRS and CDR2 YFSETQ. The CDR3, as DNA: TGCGCCAGCAGCTTGGCCAAGGGTGGAGGGCGCGAGCAGTACTTC. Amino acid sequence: CASSLAKGGGREQYF.

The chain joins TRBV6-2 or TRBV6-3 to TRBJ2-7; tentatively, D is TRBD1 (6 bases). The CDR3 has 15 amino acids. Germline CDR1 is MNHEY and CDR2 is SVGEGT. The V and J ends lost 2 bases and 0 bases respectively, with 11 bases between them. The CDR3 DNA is TGTGCCAGCAGTTACGACCAGGGGCCCTCCTACGAGCAGTACTTC. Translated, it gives CASSYDQGPSYEQYF.

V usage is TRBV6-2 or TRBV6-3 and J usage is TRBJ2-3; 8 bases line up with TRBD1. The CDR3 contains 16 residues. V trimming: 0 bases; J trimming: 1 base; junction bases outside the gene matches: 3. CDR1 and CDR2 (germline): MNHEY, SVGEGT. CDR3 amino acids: CASSYSTGVGTDTQYF. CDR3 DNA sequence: TGTGCCAGCAGTTACTCGACAGGGGTTGGCACAGATACGCAGTATTTT.

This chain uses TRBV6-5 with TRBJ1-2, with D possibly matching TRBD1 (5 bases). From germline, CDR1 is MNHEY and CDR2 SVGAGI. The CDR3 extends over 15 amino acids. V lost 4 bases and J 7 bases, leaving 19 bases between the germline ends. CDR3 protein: CASSSRDLRGSGYTF. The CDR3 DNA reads TGTGCCAGCAGTTCCAGGGACCTCCGGGGGAGTGGCTACACCTTC.

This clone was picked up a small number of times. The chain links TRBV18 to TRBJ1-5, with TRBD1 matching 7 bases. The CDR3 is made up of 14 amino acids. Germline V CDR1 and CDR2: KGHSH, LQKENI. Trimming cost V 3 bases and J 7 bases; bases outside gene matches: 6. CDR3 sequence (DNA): TGTGCCAGCTCACCCCTTGACAGGGCACAGCCCCAGCATTTT. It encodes CASSPLDRAQPQHF.

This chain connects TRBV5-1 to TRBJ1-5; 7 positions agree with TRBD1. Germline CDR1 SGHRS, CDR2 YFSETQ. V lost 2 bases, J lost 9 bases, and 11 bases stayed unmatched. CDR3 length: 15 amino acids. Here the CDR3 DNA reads TGCGCCAGCAGCTTAGACGGACAGGATAAGGGGCCCCAGCATTTT. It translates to CASSLDGQDKGPQHF.

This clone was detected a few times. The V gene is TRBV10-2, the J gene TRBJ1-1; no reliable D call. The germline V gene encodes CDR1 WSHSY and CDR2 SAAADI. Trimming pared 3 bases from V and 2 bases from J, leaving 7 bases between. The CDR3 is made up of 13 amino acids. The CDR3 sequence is CASSEMGNTEAFF. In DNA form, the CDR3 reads TGCGCCAGCAGTGAAATGGGCAACACTGAAGCTTTCTTT.

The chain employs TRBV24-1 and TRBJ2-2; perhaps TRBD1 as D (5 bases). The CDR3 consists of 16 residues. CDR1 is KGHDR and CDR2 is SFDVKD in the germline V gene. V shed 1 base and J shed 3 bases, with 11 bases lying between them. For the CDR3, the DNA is TGTGCCACCAGTGATTTAAGACAGTTGGACACCGGGGAGCTGTTTTTT. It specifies CATSDLRQLDTGELFF.

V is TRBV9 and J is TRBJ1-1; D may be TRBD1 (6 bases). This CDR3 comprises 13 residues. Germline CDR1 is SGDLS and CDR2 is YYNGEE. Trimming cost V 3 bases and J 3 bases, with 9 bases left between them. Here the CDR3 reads CASSAHRDTEAFF. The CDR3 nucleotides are TGTGCCAGCAGCGCTCACAGGGACACTGAAGCTTTCTTT.

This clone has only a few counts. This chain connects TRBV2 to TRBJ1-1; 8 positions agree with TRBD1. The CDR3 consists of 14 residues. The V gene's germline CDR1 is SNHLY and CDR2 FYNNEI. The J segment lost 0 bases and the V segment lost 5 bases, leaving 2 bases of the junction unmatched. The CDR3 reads CASSRQGMNTEAFF. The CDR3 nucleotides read TGTGCCAGCAGTAGACAGGGGATGAACACTGAAGCTTTCTTT.

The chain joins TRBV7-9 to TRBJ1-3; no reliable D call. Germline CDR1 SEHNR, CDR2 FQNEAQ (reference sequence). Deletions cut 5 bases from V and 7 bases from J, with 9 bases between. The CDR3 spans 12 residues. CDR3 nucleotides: TGTGCCAGCAGCGAAGTAACTAACACCATATATTTT. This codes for CASSEVTNTIYF.